The entry below describes one TCR beta chain. Its antigen remains unknown. This specimen belongs to a study of shared clonotypes between healthy human individuals. Whole-study context: Per-donor plates numbered three CD4 naive, three CD4 memory, two CD8 naive and one CD8 memory. Regarding the study as a whole: Sampling used blood alone; tissue repertoires probably differ.

Investigators spread the genomic DNA of each subset evenly over several immunoSEQ plates. Using immunoSEQ multiplex PCR, the repertoire was profiled, and TCRdb retains in-frame clones only, with some absent. Here the sample spans over 1.4 million clones, roughly 96% being singletons. Trimming pared 0 bases from V and 1 base from J, leaving 9 bases between. The CDR3 totals 15 residues. Germline V gene data show CDR1 as SGHRS and CDR2 as YFSETQ. Healthy adults negative for HIV, lacking recent acute infections or vaccinations, served as donors. Sequencing was done on a sample of naive CD4+ T cells sorted from blood. As to subset: CD45RA+ positively selected. The chain has TRBV5-1 and TRBJ2-3; D remains ambiguous. This sequence was found in a man aged 25 to 40 in good health. CDR3 region: CASSLGKSGTDTQYF. CDR3 nucleotides: TGCGCCAGCAGCTTGGGGAAGTCGGGCACAGATACGCAGTATTTT.